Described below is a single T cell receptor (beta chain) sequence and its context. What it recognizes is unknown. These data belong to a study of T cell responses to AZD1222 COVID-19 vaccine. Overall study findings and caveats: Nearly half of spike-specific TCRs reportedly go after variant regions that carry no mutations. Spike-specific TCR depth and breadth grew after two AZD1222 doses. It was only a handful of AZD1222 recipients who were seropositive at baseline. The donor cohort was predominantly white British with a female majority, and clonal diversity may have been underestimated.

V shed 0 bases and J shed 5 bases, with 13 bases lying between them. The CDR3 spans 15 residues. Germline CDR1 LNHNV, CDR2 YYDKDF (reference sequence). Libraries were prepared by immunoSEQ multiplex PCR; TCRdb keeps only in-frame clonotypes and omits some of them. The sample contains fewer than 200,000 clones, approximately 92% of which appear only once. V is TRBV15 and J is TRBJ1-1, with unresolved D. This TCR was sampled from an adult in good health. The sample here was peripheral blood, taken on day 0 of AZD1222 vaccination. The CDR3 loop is CATSRDPGPGTEAFF. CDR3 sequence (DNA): TGTGCCACCAGCAGAGATCCCGGCCCCGGGACTGAAGCTTTCTTT.